This TCR beta chain is drawn from a study of post-analysis software for immune sequencing data. Study background: Both relapsing-remitting and secondary progressive multiple sclerosis featured among the disease courses, as did progressive-relapsing multiple sclerosis.

cDNA libraries of TCR beta carried unique molecular identifiers. Researchers reported about 500,000 cDNA molecules coming from about 1 to 10 million T cells. One entry per CDR3 protein, called by TCRdb with MiXCR from the PCR reads. The sample has about 770,000 distinct CDR3 sequences; approximately 44% are singletons. Study-wide results and caveats: In patients, TRBV5-6, TRBV5-1 and TRBV20-1 belonged to five or six TRBV segments found more frequently than in controls. Same-batch samples co-clustered strongly by F measure. When compared against controls, multiple sclerosis patients showed significantly lower normalized Chao1 diversity.

Germline V lookup: CDR1 SQVTM, CDR2 ANQGSEA. Trimming left V 4 bases short and J 6 bases short, with 9 bases between. The CDR3 extends over 11 amino acids. As concerns this clonotype: As yet, its antigen is unknown.

Source material: blood. This sequence was found in a girl aged 5 to 17 with multiple sclerosis. The chain joins TRBV29-1 to TRBJ1-2; D is ambiguous. The CDR3 here is CSVASGHGYTF. The CDR3 nucleotides read TGCAGCGTTGCCTCCGGGCATGGCTACACCTTC.